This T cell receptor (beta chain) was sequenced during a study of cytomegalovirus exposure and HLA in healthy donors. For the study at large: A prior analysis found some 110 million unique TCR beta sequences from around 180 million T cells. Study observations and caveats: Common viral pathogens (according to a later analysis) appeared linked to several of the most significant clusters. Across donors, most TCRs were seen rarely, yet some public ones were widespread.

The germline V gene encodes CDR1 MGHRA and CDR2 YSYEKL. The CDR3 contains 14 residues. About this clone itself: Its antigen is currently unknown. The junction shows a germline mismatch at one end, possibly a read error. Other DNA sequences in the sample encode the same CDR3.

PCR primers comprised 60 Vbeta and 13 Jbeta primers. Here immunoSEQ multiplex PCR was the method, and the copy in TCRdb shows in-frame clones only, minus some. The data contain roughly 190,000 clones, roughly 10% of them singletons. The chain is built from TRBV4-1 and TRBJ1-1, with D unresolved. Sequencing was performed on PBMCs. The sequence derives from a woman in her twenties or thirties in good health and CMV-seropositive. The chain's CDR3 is CASSSRTAGTEAFF. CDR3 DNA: TGCGCCAGCAGCTCCCGGACGGCGGGCACTGAGGCTTTCTTT.